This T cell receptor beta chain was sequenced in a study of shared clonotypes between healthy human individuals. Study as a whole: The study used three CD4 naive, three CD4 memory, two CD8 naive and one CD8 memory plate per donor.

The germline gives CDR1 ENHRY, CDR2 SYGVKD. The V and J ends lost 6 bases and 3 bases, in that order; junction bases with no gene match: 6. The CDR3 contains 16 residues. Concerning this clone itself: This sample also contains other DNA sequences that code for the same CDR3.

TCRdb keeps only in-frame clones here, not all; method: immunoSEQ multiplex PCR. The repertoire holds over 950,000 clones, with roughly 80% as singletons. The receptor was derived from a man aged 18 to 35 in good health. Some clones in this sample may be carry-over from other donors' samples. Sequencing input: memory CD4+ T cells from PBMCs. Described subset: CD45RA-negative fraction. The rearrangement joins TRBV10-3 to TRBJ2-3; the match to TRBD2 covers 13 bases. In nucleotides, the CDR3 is TGTGCCATCAGGCCGGGACTAGCGGGAACGACAGATACGCAGTATTTT. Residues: CAIRPGLAGTTDTQYF.